The clone carrying this T cell receptor (beta chain) was recorded a few times. This CDR3 comprises 12 residues. The germline gives CDR1 MDHEN, CDR2 SYDVKM. V lost 7 bases and J lost 4; bases outside the gene matches: 3. The method was immunoSEQ multiplex PCR; TCRdb's version includes in-frame clones alone and lacks a portion of them. The sample includes just over 300,000 clones, 86% of them seen just once. This entry is derived from a study of blood T cell repertoires in COVID-19. The receptor was isolated from a man aged 25 to 45 who had recovered from COVID-19. The chain recombines TRBV28 with TRBJ1-1, with 7 bases fitting TRBD1. The sequenced sample consisted of PBMCs or T cells enriched from blood (not recorded which). The CDR3 loop reads CASTNRGTEAFF. The CDR3 DNA reads TGTGCCAGCACCAACAGGGGCACTGAAGCTTTCTTT.